This entry lists 23 T cell receptor beta chains sequenced from one sample in a study of cytotoxic CD8 clonotypes in ibrutinib-treated CLL. Using immunoSEQ multiplex PCR, the repertoire was profiled, and TCRdb retains in-frame clones only, with some absent. Here the sample spans roughly 220,000 clones, 65% to 80% being singletons. Sample: PBMCs, taken after 12 months of ibrutinib treatment. The receptors were gathered from a human donor with chronic lymphocytic leukemia.

This clone has just one count. The chain links TRBV12-2 to TRBJ1-1; the table gives TRBD1 as D, unverified against the DNA. TRBV12-2 counts as a pseudogene. The CDR3 is 15 residues long. DNA for the CDR3: TGTGCAAGTCGCTTAGGAGGGACAACCAACACTGAAGCTTTCTTT. It encodes CASRLGGTTNTEAFF.

This clone was counted at least ten times. The chain is built from TRBV18 and TRBJ2-1; D is unresolved. The germline gives CDR1 KGHSH, CDR2 LQKENI. The CDR3 extends over 11 amino acids. Trimming left V 6 bases short and J 6 bases short, with 6 bases between. The CDR3 nucleotides are TGTGCCAGCTCCTTTCCCAATGAGCAGTTCTTC. It codes for CASSFPNEQFF.

The chain uses TRBV5-1 and TRBJ2-3, with D tentatively TRBD2 (5 bases). V was pared by 4 bases and J by 2 bases, with 11 bases between. This CDR3 region has 14 residues. CDR1 and CDR2 (germline): SGHRS, YFSETQ. The DNA for the CDR3 is TGCGCCAGCAGCGAAGGAGGCTTCACAGATACGCAGTATTTT. Translated: CASSEGGFTDTQYF.

This clone was found a few times. CDR3 sequence: CASQGAGANVLTF. CDR3 coding DNA: TGTGCCAGCCAGGGGGCTGGGGCCAACGTCCTGACTTTC. The V call is TRBV27, the J call TRBJ2-6; 7 nucleotides match TRBD1. Unmatched junction bases numbered 0, after V lost 8 bases and J lost 2 bases. CDR1 is MNHEY and CDR2 is SMNVEV in the germline V gene (reference sequence). This CDR3 has 13 amino acids.

In this sample, this clone turned up once. The chain combines TRBV5-8 with TRBJ1-2; perhaps TRBD1 as D (5 bases). Germline V lookup: CDR1 SGHTS, CDR2 YDEGEE. The CDR3 has 14 amino acids. Trimming pared 1 base from V and 8 bases from J, leaving 15 bases between. CDR3 nucleotides: TGTGCCAGCAGCTTGTTGGGACCTACGGGGGGCTACACCTTC. It codes for CASSLLGPTGGYTF.

This sequence joins TRBV6-4 and TRBJ2-1; a possible D gene is TRBD2 (6 bases). This CDR3 is 15 amino acids long. Per the germline V gene, CDR1 is MRHNA and CDR2 is SNTAGT. Trimming cost V 5 bases and J 4 bases, with 15 bases left between them. DNA of the CDR3: TGTGCCAGCAGTCGAATAGCGGCCTTATACAATGAGCAGTTCTTC. It is translated as CASSRIAALYNEQFF.

This clone has just a few counts. An end of the junction does not agree with germline; a read error may underlie this. This chain uses TRBV7-7 with TRBJ2-2; D possibly corresponds to TRBD2 (5 bases). The germline V gene has CDR1 SSHAT and CDR2 FNYEAQ (reference sequence). This CDR3 is built from 13 residues. The CDR3 spells CASSRGPTGELFF. The DNA for the CDR3 is TGTGCTAGCAGCAGAGGGCCCACCGGGGAGCTGTTTTTT.

This clone was detected only a few times. The chain uses TRBV2 and TRBJ2-2, with TRBD2 matching 8 bases. CDR3 length equals 16 residues. V shed 1 base, J shed 6 bases, and the junction held 7 bases outside the gene matches. CDR1 SNHLY and CDR2 FYNNEI come from the germline V gene. The CDR3: CASSEEGGRLAGELFF. The CDR3 DNA is TGTGCCAGCAGTGAAGAGGGCGGGAGGCTGGCCGGGGAGCTGTTTTTT.

The chain links TRBV4-1 to TRBJ1-4, with 7 bases matching TRBD1. V shed 1 base and J 6 bases; nucleotides not matched to a gene: 2. The CDR3 loop spans 14 amino acids. Per the germline V gene, CDR1 is MGHRA and CDR2 is YSYEKL. The CDR3 nucleotides read TGCGCCAGCAGCCAAGGACAGGGTTATGAAAAACTGTTTTTT. It codes for CASSQGQGYEKLFF.

The J gene is TRBJ1-1, the V gene TRBV9, with a weak D call TRBD1 (5 bases). Germline V lookup: CDR1 SGDLS, CDR2 YYNGEE. With 0 bases removed from V and 10 bases from J, the gap between germline ends came to 16 bases. The CDR3 totals 14 residues. The CDR3 reads CASSVGGASQGAFF. In DNA, the CDR3 is TGTGCCAGCAGCGTAGGAGGGGCGAGTCAGGGAGCTTTCTTT.

This clone was detected a few times. This chain's CDR3 is CASSFRTGRATEAFF. Here the CDR3 DNA reads TGCGCCAGCAGCTTCAGGACAGGGCGGGCGACTGAAGCTTTCTTT. The chain uses TRBV5-1 and TRBJ1-1; 8 positions agree with TRBD1. CDR1 is SGHRS and CDR2 is YFSETQ in the germline V gene. V dropped 2 bases and J dropped 5; count of bases not matched to a gene: 8. CDR3 size: 15 residues. The full variable domain, with the rest looked up from reference TRBV5-1 and TRBJ1-1, is KAGVTQTPRYLIKTRGQQVTLSCSPISGHRSVSWYQQTPGQGLQFLFEYFSETQRNKGNFPGRFSGRQFSNSRSEMNVSTLELGDSALYLCASSFRTGRATEAFFGQGTRLTVV.

This chain links TRBV7-8 with TRBJ2-7; TRBD1 is a possible D gene (6 bases). This CDR3 comprises 13 residues. Germline CDR1 reads SGHVS; CDR2 reads FQNEAQ. The V end lost 1 base, the J end lost 2 bases, and 6 bases lay between the germline ends. The CDR3 reads CASSLDRAYEQYF. CDR3 coding DNA: TGTGCCAGCAGCTTAGACAGGGCCTACGAGCAGTACTTC. Full variable domain (outside the CDR3, taken from reference TRBV7-8 and TRBJ2-7): GAGVSQSPRYKVAKRGQDVALRCDPISGHVSLFWYQQALGQGPEFLTYFQNEAQLDKSGLPSDRFFAERPEGSVSTLKIQRTQQEDSAVYLCASSLDRAYEQYFGPGTRLTVT.

This chain links TRBV15 with TRBJ2-7, with TRBD1 identical over 9 bases. With 0 bases clipped from V and 0 bases from J, the junction kept 9 bases outside the gene matches. Germline V CDR1 and CDR2: LNHNV, YYDKDF (reference sequence). The CDR3 contains 18 residues. In nucleotides, the CDR3 is TGTGCCACCAGCAGAGATACCCCGGGACAGGGAAGCTCCTACGAGCAGTACTTC. Its translation is CATSRDTPGQGSSYEQYF.

This chain links TRBV27 with TRBJ1-1; TRBD1 matches at 9 bases. Per the germline V gene, CDR1 is MNHEY and CDR2 is SMNVEV (reference sequence). V shed 6 bases, J shed 1 base, and the junction held 3 bases outside the gene matches. The CDR3 is 14 residues long. The DNA of the CDR3 is TGTGCCAGCAGGAGGACAGGGGCGAACACTGAAGCTTTCTTT. Translated, it gives CASRRTGANTEAFF.

The rearrangement uses TRBV5-1 and TRBJ2-7; 7 bases line up with TRBD1. The germline V gene encodes CDR1 SGHRS and CDR2 YFSETQ. V was clipped by 0 bases and J by 3 bases; unmatched bases: 9. CDR3 length: 16 amino acids. CDR3 nucleotides: TGCGCCAGCAGCTTGGCCCGGGACAGCCGTATCTACGAGCAGTACTTC. It translates to CASSLARDSRIYEQYF.

V is TRBV6-4 and J is TRBJ2-7, with TRBD1 matching 8 bases. Unmatched junction bases numbered 19, after V lost 7 bases and J lost 2 bases. Per germline, CDR1 MRHNA and CDR2 SNTAGT. This CDR3 comprises 18 residues. DNA for the CDR3: TGTGCCAGCACCGATTTTCACCCGGACAGGGAATTTGCCTACGAGCAGTACTTC. Protein sequence: CASTDFHPDREFAYEQYF.

CDR3 protein: CAWNRGPMKSSQPQHF. The CDR3 nucleotides read TGTGCCTGGAATAGGGGTCCGATGAAGTCCAGTCAGCCCCAGCATTTT. This sequence joins TRBV30 and TRBJ1-5, with TRBD1 as a possible D gene (5 bases). CDR1 is GTSNPN, CDR2 SVGIG, per germline (reference sequence). The CDR3 runs to 16 residues. V dropped 4 bases and J dropped 6 bases, with 22 bases sitting between them.

The V and J genes are TRBV7-3 and TRBJ2-3; 9 bases match TRBD2. V lost 0 bases to trimming and J lost 2 bases; unmatched junction nucleotides: 6. This CDR3 region has 17 residues. Germline V gene sequence: CDR1 SGHTA, CDR2 FQGTGA. The CDR3 region has the DNA TGTGCCAGCAGCTTAACGGGCGGGAGGGCGTTCACAGATACGCAGTATTTT. This gives the protein CASSLTGGRAFTDTQYF.

The chain recombines TRBV5-6 with TRBJ1-2, with D hard to call. V was shortened by 0 bases and J by 2 bases, with 14 bases between the two germline ends. CDR3 length: 16 amino acids. Germline CDR1 is SGHDT and CDR2 is YYEEEE. The CDR3 DNA reads as TGTGCCAGCAGCTTGGCTGGGCTCGGAACCAACTATGGCTACACCTTC. This encodes CASSLAGLGTNYGYTF.

This clone has just one count. V is TRBV5-1 and J is TRBJ1-2, with D possibly matching TRBD1 (5 bases). The CDR3 extends over 15 amino acids. Germline V gene data show CDR1 as SGHRS and CDR2 as YFSETQ. V lost 1 base and J 2 bases, leaving 12 bases between the germline ends. CDR3 nucleotide sequence: TGCGCCAGCAGCTTGTCCCCGGGGGGAAACTATGGCTACACCTTC. As protein: CASSLSPGGNYGYTF.

The V gene is TRBV29-1, the J gene TRBJ2-1; TRBD2 aligns across 10 bases. Germline lookup yields CDR1 SQVTM and CDR2 ANQGSEA. V shed 7 bases, J shed 4 bases, and the junction held 7 bases outside the gene matches. The length of the CDR3 is 14 residues. The CDR3 DNA reads as TGCAGCGCACGAACTAGCGGGGTTTACAATGAGCAGTTCTTC. Its protein is CSARTSGVYNEQFF.

The V and J genes are TRBV6-5 and TRBJ1-1; 8 bases agree with TRBD1. From germline, CDR1 is MNHEY and CDR2 SVGAGI. The V segment lost 6 bases and the J segment 5 bases; nucleotides outside the gene matches: 8. This CDR3 spans 14 amino acids. As DNA, the CDR3 is TGTGCCAGCAGCCTGACAGGGGCGAGAACTGAAGCTTTCTTT. This codes for CASSLTGARTEAFF.

This clone rates as medium-sized (0.01 to 0.1%). The chain is built from TRBV5-1 and TRBJ1-1; possible D gene TRBD1, 6 bases. This CDR3 region has 16 residues. Germline V gives CDR1 SGHRS, CDR2 YFSETQ. Trimming left V 4 bases short and J 3 bases short, with 19 bases between. CDR3 residues: CASSSRPQGFDTEAFF. As DNA, the CDR3 is TGCGCCAGCAGCAGCCGCCCACAGGGATTTGACACTGAAGCTTTCTTT.